The text below deals with one T cell receptor (beta chain). V was shortened by 5 bases and J by 4 bases, with 16 bases between the two germline ends. Germline CDR1 is SGHVS and CDR2 is FQNEAQ. The CDR3 has 15 residues. This sample was taken from a study of blood T cell repertoires in COVID-19. Background on the study: Sites in the United States, Italy and Spain provided acute and convalescent COVID-19 samples. PBMCs, B-cell-depleted T cells, or T cells provided the cDNA or gDNA that made up the material.

The repertoire was sequenced with immunoSEQ multiplex PCR; TCRdb's copy has only in-frame clones and lacks some. Of some 260,000 clones in the sample, approximately 88% were seen once. The gene calls are TRBV7-8 and TRBJ2-3; TRBD2 might be the D (6 bases). The receptor comes from a woman younger than 45 with acute or convalescent COVID-19. The specimen sequenced was peripheral blood. For the CDR3, the DNA is TGTGCCAGCAGCCCAGCCCTGGGACTCCCAGATACGCAGTATTTT. As protein: CASSPALGLPDTQYF. The entire variable domain, with the rest obtained from reference TRBV7-8 and TRBJ2-3, is as follows: GAGVSQSPRYKVAKRGQDVALRCDPISGHVSLFWYQQALGQGPEFLTYFQNEAQLDKSGLPSDRFFAERPEGSVSTLKIQRTQQEDSAVYLCASSPALGLPDTQYFGPGTRLTVL.